The 27 T cell receptor beta chains reported below all come from one sample, sequenced in a study of shared clonotypes between healthy human individuals. This table comes from immunoSEQ multiplex PCR, and its TCRdb copy is limited to in-frame clones, with some not included. The repertoire holds 950,000 to 1,100,000 clones, with about 75% as singletons. Sequencing input: memory CD4+ T cells sorted from blood. As to subset: CD45RA-negative fraction. The receptors here all came from a young man in good health.

DNA of the CDR3: TGCGCCAGCAGCTTGGTCCCGGGAGGGTCCTACAATGAGCAGTTCTTC. Translation gives CASSLVPGGSYNEQFF. The rearrangement joins TRBV5-1 to TRBJ2-1; 8 bases match TRBD2. V dropped 0 bases and J dropped 1; count of bases not matched to a gene: 3. The CDR3 consists of 16 residues. CDR1 is SGHRS, CDR2 YFSETQ, per germline.

This chain uses TRBV12-2 with TRBJ2-7; TRBD2 is the table's D call and was not checked against the DNA. TRBV12-2 represents a pseudogene. CDR3 size: 12 residues. CDR3 nucleotides: TGTGCAAGTCGCTTATCCCTTCACGAGCAGTACTTC. Translating gives CASRLSLHEQYF.

J is TRBJ2-1 and V is TRBV30, with 10 nucleotides matching TRBD2. The CDR3 consists of 15 residues. After removal of 5 bases from V and 6 bases from J, the junction contained 10 bases not matched to a gene. Germline CDR1 and CDR2: GTSNPN and SVGIG (reference sequence). The CDR3, as DNA: TGTGCCTGGGGGCCCGGGACTAGCGTCACCAATGAGCAGTTCTTC. It is translated as CAWGPGTSVTNEQFF.

The chain recombines TRBV30 with TRBJ1-6, with a weak D call TRBD1 (6 bases). V was trimmed by 0 bases and J by 5 bases, leaving 11 bases between them. CDR1 is GTSNPN, CDR2 SVGIG, per germline (reference sequence). This CDR3 comprises 15 residues. CDR3 in DNA: TGTGCCTGGAGTGTCCCCAGGGGAAATAATTCACCCCTCCACTTT. As protein: CAWSVPRGNNSPLHF.

The chain recombines TRBV9 with TRBJ2-5; 15 bases map to TRBD2. Germline loops: CDR1 SGDLS, CDR2 YYNGEE. V dropped 0 bases and J dropped 4; count of bases not matched to a gene: 4. There are 17 residues in the CDR3. CDR3 sequence (DNA): TGTGCCAGCAGCGTAGGGACTAGCGGGGGGGCCTCAGAGACCCAGTACTTC. As protein: CASSVGTSGGASETQYF. Full variable domain (outside the CDR3, taken from reference TRBV9 and TRBJ2-5): DSGVTQTPKHLITATGQRVTLRCSPRSGDLSVYWYQQSLDQGLQFLIQYYNGEERAKGNILERFSAQQFPDLHSELNLSSLELGDSALYFCASSVGTSGGASETQYFGPGTRLLVL.

The V call is TRBV19, the J call TRBJ2-7, with 7 bases matching TRBD1. Germline V lookup: CDR1 LNHDA, CDR2 SQIVND (reference sequence). J lost 6 bases, V lost 5 bases, and 7 bases had no gene match. This CDR3 contains 13 residues. The CDR3 DNA reads as TGTGCCAGTAGTCAACAGGGGTCGCTCGAGCAGTACTTC. Translated, it gives CASSQQGSLEQYF.

DNA of the CDR3: TGTGCCAGCAGTTACACAGGGCAGGAGGTCAATCAGCCCCAGCATTTT. It is translated as CASSYTGQEVNQPQHF. The chain has TRBV6-6 and TRBJ1-5, with D possibly being TRBD1 (6 bases). This CDR3 is built from 16 residues. Germline CDR1 reads MNHNY; CDR2 reads SVGAGI (reference sequence). Trimming shortened V by 2 bases and J by 3 bases, and 14 bases separated the two germline ends.

The V call is TRBV27, the J call TRBJ2-5; 9 bases are shared with TRBD1. Germline trimming cut 4 bases from V and 3 bases from J; bases unmatched to any gene: 6. Per germline, CDR1 MNHEY and CDR2 SMNVEV (reference sequence). The CDR3 runs 15 residues. Here the CDR3 reads CASSSQGTGKETQYF. CDR3 nucleotides: TGTGCCAGCAGTTCGCAAGGGACAGGGAAAGAGACCCAGTACTTC.

The chain combines TRBV28 with TRBJ2-4; 9 bases are shared with TRBD1. The CDR3 covers 13 residues. Germline V gene data show CDR1 as MDHEN and CDR2 as SYDVKM. The J segment lost 6 bases and the V segment lost 10 bases, leaving 7 bases of the junction unmatched. CDR3 DNA sequence: TGTGCCACCAAAGGGACAGGGTCAAACATTCAGTACTTC. Translation: CATKGTGSNIQYF.

A single count supports this clone. The CDR3 loop is CATSSGPTRYEQYF. The CDR3 coding sequence is TGCGCCACCTCGAGCGGGCCCACCAGGTACGAGCAGTACTTC. This chain joins TRBV5-1 and TRBJ2-7; D perhaps matches TRBD2 (6 bases). Trimming removed 9 bases from V and 4 bases from J, with 20 bases in between. Germline lookup yields CDR1 SGHRS and CDR2 YFSETQ. This CDR3 has 14 amino acids.

The V gene is TRBV28, the J gene TRBJ1-4, with D possibly TRBD1 on 5 matching bases. Between the trimmed V and J ends, which lost 8 bases and 0 bases, there was a span of 19 bases. This CDR3 has 17 residues. The germline V gene has CDR1 MDHEN and CDR2 SYDVKM. This CDR3 reads CASAERKRGATNEKLFF. The CDR3 region has the DNA TGTGCCAGCGCTGAAAGGAAAAGGGGTGCAACTAATGAAAAACTGTTTTTT.

The chain links TRBV7-2 to TRBJ2-3; D is uncertain. V shed 1 base and J shed 4 bases, with 9 bases lying between them. The CDR3 contains 14 residues. Germline CDR1 and CDR2: SGHTA and FQGNSA. The chain's CDR3 is CASSLGYYSDTQYF. The CDR3, as DNA: TGTGCCAGCAGCTTAGGGTACTACTCAGATACGCAGTATTTT.

This chain uses TRBV9 with TRBJ2-7; maybe TRBD2 (7 bases). The germline CDR1 and CDR2 sequences are SGDLS and YYNGEE. CDR3 length: 15 residues. Trimming took 0 bases from V and 7 from J, leaving 17 bases between them. CDR3 protein: CASSVGTGGQGEQYF. DNA for the CDR3: TGTGCCAGCAGCGTAGGTACGGGGGGCCAGGGAGAGCAGTACTTC.

The gene calls are TRBV18 and TRBJ2-5; D is ambiguous. From germline, CDR1 is KGHSH and CDR2 LQKENI. The V end lost 8 bases, the J end lost 2 bases, and 12 bases lay between the germline ends. The CDR3 consists of 13 residues. Here the CDR3 reads CASPSNDQETQYF. CDR3 coding DNA: TGTGCCAGCCCCTCAAACGATCAAGAGACCCAGTACTTC.

V is TRBV7-9 and J is TRBJ1-3, with TRBD1 matching 12 bases. This CDR3 has 16 amino acids. Trimming cost V 5 bases and J 1 base; bases outside gene matches: 3. The germline V gene encodes CDR1 SEHNR and CDR2 FQNEAQ (reference sequence). CDR3 sequence reads: CASSLGQGASGNTIYF. CDR3 DNA sequence: TGTGCCAGCAGCCTGGGACAGGGGGCTTCTGGAAACACCATATATTTT.

The chain links TRBV6-4 to TRBJ1-2; the D gene is possibly TRBD1 (6 bases). Trimming removed 0 bases at V and 5 bases at J, with 13 bases between. Germline CDR1 MRHNA, CDR2 SNTAGT. This CDR3 contains 15 residues. The CDR3 is CASSDSVGGLYGYTF. The CDR3 bases are TGTGCCAGCAGTGACTCGGTAGGGGGATTATATGGCTACACCTTC.

The chain couples TRBV6-5 to TRBJ2-1; D is uncertain. CDR3 length: 15 residues. V was cut by 0 bases and J by 7 bases, with 13 bases left in between. Germline V lookup: CDR1 MNHEY, CDR2 SVGAGI. The CDR3 DNA reads TGTGCCAGCAGTTACTCACAGCCGGACCGAAATGAGCAGTTCTTC. It yields the protein CASSYSQPDRNEQFF.

The V gene is TRBV30, the J gene TRBJ1-1, with TRBD1 matching 7 bases. Losses at the gene ends were 8 bases for V and 4 bases for J; bases not matched to a gene: 7. The germline V gene has CDR1 GTSNPN and CDR2 SVGIG (reference sequence). This CDR3 region has 12 residues. CDR3 coding DNA: TGTGCCCGATCAGGGGGGGCCACTGAAGCTTTCTTT. Its protein is CARSGGATEAFF.

Concerning this clone: The sample carries other DNA sequences with the same CDR3. This chain connects TRBV6-1 to TRBJ2-5, with D perhaps TRBD2 (5 bases). The V and J ends lost 8 bases and 3 bases respectively, with 10 bases between them. Germline CDR1 reads MNHNS; CDR2 reads SASEGT. The CDR3 length is 12 residues. The CDR3 sequence is CASSPAEETQYF. The CDR3 DNA follows: TGTGCCAGCTCTCCAGCGGAAGAGACCCAGTACTTC.

This rearrangement joins TRBV11-3 to TRBJ2-2; the match to TRBD1 covers 8 bases. Germline lookup yields CDR1 SGHNT and CDR2 YENEEA. V gave up 4 bases and J gave up 5 bases; unmatched junction bases: 6. CDR3 size: 15 residues. In DNA, the CDR3 is TGTGCCAGCAGCTCACAGGGGGGTTTAACCGGGGAGCTGTTTTTT. Translating gives CASSSQGGLTGELFF.

The gene calls are TRBV6-5 and TRBJ2-7; 7 nucleotides agree with TRBD1. CDR3 length: 15 amino acids. The V and J ends lost 2 bases and 3 bases, in that order; junction bases with no gene match: 7. Germline assignment: CDR1 MNHEY and CDR2 SVGAGI. Written as DNA, the CDR3 is TGTGCCAGCAGTTACAAATGGACAGGATACTACGAGCAGTACTTC. Translated: CASSYKWTGYYEQYF.

The V and J genes are TRBV19 and TRBJ2-7; D is uncertain. Per germline, CDR1 LNHDA and CDR2 SQIVND (reference sequence). Trimming removed 4 bases at V and 0 bases at J, with 16 bases between. CDR3 length equals 16 residues. The CDR3 DNA reads as TGTGCCAGTAGTAGGTTAACAGTCCTGAGCTCCTACGAGCAGTACTTC. It codes for CASSRLTVLSSYEQYF.

This chain links TRBV6-1 with TRBJ1-1; D is perhaps TRBD1 (5 bases). V was shortened by 6 bases and J by 4 bases, with 18 bases between the two germline ends. CDR3 size: 15 residues. CDR1 is MNHNS, CDR2 SASEGT, per germline. The DNA of the CDR3 is TGTGCCAGCAGCGAACAGCCGGGGGGGAGCACTGAAGCTTTCTTT. Protein sequence: CASSEQPGGSTEAFF.

V usage is TRBV7-2 and J usage is TRBJ1-1; TRBD1 matches at 9 bases. J lost 7 bases, V lost 3 bases, and 3 bases had no gene match. The CDR3 extends over 13 amino acids. Germline CDR1 SGHTA, CDR2 FQGNSA. The chain's CDR3 is CASSFTGGLEAFF. CDR3 coding DNA: TGTGCCAGCAGCTTTACAGGGGGCCTTGAAGCTTTCTTT.

This sequence joins TRBV6-1 and TRBJ2-1, with 7 bases fitting TRBD2. The ends lost 7 bases at V and 1 base at J; junction bases unmatched: 7. In germline, CDR1 is MNHNS, CDR2 SASEGT. The CDR3 has 15 amino acids. CDR3 in amino acids: CASTLTGGSYNEQFF. CDR3 nucleotide sequence: TGTGCCAGCACCCTAACGGGGGGTTCCTACAATGAGCAGTTCTTC.

This chain connects TRBV6-1 to TRBJ1-2; TRBD1 aligns across 7 bases. Unmatched junction bases numbered 11, after V lost 4 bases and J lost 0 bases. The CDR3 consists of 17 residues. Germline V CDR1 and CDR2: MNHNS, SASEGT. The CDR3 reads CASSAKAGQTSNYGYTF. DNA of the CDR3: TGTGCCAGCAGTGCAAAGGCGGGACAGACCTCTAACTATGGCTACACCTTC.

The rearrangement uses TRBV5-1 and TRBJ1-4, with D unclear. With 4 bases removed from V and 8 bases from J, the gap between germline ends came to 15 bases. The CDR3 loop spans 14 amino acids. The V gene's germline CDR1 is SGHRS and CDR2 YFSETQ. The CDR3 here is CASSPGKGSEKLFF. CDR3 DNA: TGCGCCAGCAGCCCGGGGAAGGGATCCGAAAAACTGTTTTTT.